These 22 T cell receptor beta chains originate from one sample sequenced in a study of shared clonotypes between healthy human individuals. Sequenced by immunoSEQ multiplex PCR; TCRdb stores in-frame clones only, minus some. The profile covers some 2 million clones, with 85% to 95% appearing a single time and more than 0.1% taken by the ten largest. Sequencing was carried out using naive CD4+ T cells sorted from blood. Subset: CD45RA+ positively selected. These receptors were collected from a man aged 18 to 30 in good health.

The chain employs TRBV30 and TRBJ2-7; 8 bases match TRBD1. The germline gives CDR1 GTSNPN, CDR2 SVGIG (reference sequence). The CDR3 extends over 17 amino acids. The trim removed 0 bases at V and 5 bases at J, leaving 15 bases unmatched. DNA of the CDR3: TGTGCCTGGAGTGTAAGGCATTGGGGACAGGCGGTCCACGAGCAGTACTTC. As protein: CAWSVRHWGQAVHEQYF.

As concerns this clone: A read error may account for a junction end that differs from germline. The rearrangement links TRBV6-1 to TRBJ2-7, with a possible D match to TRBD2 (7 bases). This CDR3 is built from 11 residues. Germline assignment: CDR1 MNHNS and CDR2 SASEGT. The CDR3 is CASIGRGAPHF. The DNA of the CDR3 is TGTGCCAGCATCGGTCGGGGGGCTCCGCACTTC.

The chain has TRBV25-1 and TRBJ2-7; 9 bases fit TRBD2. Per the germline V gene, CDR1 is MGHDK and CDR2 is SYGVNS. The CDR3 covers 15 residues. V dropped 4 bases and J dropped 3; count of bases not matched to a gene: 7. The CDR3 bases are TGTGCCAGCAGTGTGAGCGGGAGGCAGGTCTACGAGCAGTACTTC. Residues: CASSVSGRQVYEQYF.

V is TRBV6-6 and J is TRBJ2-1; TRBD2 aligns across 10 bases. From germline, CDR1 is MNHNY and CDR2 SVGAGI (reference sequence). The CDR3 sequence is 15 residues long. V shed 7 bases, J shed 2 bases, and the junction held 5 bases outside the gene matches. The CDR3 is CASTTLAGAYNEQFF. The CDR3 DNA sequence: TGTGCCAGCACCACCCTAGCGGGAGCCTACAATGAGCAGTTCTTC.

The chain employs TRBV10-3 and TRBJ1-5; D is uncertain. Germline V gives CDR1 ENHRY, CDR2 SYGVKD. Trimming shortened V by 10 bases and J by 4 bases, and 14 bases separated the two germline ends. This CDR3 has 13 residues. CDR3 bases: TGTGCCACCGCTTCTGAGACTAATCAGCCCCAGCATTTT. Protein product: CATASETNQPQHF.

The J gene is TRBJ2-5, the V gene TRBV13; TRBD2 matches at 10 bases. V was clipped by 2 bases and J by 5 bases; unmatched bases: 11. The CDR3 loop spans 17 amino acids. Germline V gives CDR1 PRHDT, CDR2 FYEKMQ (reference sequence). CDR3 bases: TGTGCCAGCAGCTTATCGCTAGCGGGAGATAGGGGGGAGACCCAGTACTTC. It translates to CASSLSLAGDRGETQYF.

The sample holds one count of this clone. This chain's CDR3 is CASSVETLKFF. CDR3 in DNA: TGTGCCAGCAGTGTCGAGACCCTGAAGTTCTTC. The chain uses TRBV2 and TRBJ2-1, with D unresolved. Germline V CDR1 and CDR2: SNHLY, FYNNEI. The V end lost 4 bases, the J end lost 14 bases, and 12 bases lay between the germline ends. The CDR3 length is 11 residues.

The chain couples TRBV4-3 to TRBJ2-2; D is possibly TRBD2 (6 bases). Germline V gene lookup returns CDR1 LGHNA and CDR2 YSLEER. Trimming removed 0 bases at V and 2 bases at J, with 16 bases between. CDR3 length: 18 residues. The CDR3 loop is CASSQEEGRRGNTGELFF. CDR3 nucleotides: TGCGCCAGCAGCCAAGAAGAAGGGAGGAGGGGCAACACCGGGGAGCTGTTTTTT.

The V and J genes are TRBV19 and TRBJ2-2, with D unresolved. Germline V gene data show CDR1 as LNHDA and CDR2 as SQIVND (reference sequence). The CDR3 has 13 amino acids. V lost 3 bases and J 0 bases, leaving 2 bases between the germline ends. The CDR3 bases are TGTGCCAGTAGTATTGCGAACACCGGGGAGCTGTTTTTT. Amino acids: CASSIANTGELFF.

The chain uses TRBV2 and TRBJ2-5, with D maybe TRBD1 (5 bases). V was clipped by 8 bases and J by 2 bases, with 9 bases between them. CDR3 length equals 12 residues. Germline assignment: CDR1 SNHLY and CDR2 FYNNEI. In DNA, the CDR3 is TGTGCCAGCTCGACAGTTCAAGAGACCCAGTACTTC. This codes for CASSTVQETQYF.

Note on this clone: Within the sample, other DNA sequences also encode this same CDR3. CDR3 in amino acids: CAWSRGDTDTQYF. The CDR3 DNA sequence: TGTGCCTGGAGTAGGGGGGACACAGATACGCAGTATTTT. The chain couples TRBV30 to TRBJ2-3; D is tentatively TRBD1 or TRBD2 (6 bases each). With 2 bases removed from V and 2 bases from J, the gap between germline ends came to 8 bases. From germline, CDR1 is GTSNPN and CDR2 SVGIG (reference sequence). The CDR3 contains 13 residues.

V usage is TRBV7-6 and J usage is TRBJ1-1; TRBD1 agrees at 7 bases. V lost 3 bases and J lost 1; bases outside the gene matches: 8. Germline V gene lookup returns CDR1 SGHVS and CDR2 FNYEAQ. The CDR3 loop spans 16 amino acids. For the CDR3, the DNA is TGTGCCAGCAGCTTGGGGGCAGGGGGATCGAACACTGAAGCTTTCTTT. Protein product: CASSLGAGGSNTEAFF. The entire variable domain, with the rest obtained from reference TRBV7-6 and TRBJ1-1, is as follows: GAGVSQSPRYKVTKRGQDVALRCDPISGHVSLYWYRQALGQGPEFLTYFNYEAQQDKSGLPNDRFSAERPEGSISTLTIQRTEQRDSAMYRCASSLGAGGSNTEAFFGQGTRLTVV.

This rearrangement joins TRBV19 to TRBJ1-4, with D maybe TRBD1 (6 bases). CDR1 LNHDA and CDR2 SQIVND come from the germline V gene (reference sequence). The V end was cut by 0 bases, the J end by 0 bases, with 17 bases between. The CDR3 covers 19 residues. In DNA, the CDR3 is TGTGCCAGTAGTATAGATGCCGACAGGCCAAGCGCAACTAATGAAAAACTGTTTTTT. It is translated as CASSIDADRPSATNEKLFF. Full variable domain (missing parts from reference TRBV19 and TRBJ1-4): DGGITQSPKYLFRKEGQNVTLSCEQNLNHDAMYWYRQDPGQGLRLIYYSQIVNDFQKGDIAEGYSVSREKKESFPLTVTSAQKNPTAFYLCASSIDADRPSATNEKLFFGSGTQLSVL.

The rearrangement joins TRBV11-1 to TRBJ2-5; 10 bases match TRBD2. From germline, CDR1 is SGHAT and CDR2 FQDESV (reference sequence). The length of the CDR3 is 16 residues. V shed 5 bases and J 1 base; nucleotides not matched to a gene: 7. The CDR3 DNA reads TGTGCCAGCAGCAAAGCAACTAGCGGGGCCCAAGAGACCCAGTACTTC. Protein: CASSKATSGAQETQYF.

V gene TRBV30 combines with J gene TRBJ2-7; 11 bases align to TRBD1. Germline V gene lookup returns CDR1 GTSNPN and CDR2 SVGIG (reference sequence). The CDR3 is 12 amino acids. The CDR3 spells CAPDRGHGEQYF. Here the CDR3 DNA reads TGTGCACCGGACAGGGGGCATGGGGAGCAGTACTTC.

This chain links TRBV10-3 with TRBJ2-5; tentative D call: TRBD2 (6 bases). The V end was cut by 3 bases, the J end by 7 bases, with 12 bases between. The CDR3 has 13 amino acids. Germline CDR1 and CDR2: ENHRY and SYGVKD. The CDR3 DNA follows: TGTGCCATCAGTGATCGTTTGGAGGGGACCCAGTACTTC. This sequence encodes CAISDRLEGTQYF.

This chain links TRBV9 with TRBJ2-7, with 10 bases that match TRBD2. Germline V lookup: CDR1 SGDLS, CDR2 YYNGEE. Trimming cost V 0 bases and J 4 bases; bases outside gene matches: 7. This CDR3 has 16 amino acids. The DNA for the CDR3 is TGTGCCAGCAGCGTAGCGGCTAGCGGGAGAATATACGAGCAGTACTTC. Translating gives CASSVAASGRIYEQYF.

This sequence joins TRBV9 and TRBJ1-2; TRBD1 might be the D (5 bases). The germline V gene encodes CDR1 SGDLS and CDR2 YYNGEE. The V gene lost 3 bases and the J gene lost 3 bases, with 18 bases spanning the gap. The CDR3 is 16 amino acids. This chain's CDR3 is CASSDAPARGDYGYTF. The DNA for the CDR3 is TGTGCCAGCAGCGACGCCCCGGCCCGGGGGGACTATGGCTACACCTTC.

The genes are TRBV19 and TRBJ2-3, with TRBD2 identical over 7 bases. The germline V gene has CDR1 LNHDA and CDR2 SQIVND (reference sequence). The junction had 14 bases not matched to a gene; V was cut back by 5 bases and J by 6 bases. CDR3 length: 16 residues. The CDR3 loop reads CASSPRVSGDVDTQYF. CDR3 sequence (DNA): TGTGCCAGTAGTCCCCGGGTGAGCGGGGATGTGGATACGCAGTATTTT.

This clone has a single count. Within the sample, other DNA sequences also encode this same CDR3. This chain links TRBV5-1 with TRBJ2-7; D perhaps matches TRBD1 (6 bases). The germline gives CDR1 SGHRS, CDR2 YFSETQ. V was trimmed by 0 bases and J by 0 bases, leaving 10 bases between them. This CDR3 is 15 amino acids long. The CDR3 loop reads CASSLVTGSSYEQYF. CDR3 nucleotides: TGCGCCAGCAGCTTGGTCACAGGGAGCTCCTACGAGCAGTACTTC.

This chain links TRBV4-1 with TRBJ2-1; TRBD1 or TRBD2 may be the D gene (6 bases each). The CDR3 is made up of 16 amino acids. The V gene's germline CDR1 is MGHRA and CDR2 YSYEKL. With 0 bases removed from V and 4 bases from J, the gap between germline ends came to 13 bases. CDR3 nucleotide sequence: TGCGCCAGCAGCCAAGATCCTCGGGGGCCTTACAATGAGCAGTTCTTC. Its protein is CASSQDPRGPYNEQFF.

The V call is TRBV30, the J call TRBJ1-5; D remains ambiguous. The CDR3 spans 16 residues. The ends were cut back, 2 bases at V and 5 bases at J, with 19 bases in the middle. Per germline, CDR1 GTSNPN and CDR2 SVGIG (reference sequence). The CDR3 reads CAWSTPTGLRDQPQHF. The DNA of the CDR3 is TGTGCCTGGAGTACACCCACGGGCCTCAGAGATCAGCCCCAGCATTTT.